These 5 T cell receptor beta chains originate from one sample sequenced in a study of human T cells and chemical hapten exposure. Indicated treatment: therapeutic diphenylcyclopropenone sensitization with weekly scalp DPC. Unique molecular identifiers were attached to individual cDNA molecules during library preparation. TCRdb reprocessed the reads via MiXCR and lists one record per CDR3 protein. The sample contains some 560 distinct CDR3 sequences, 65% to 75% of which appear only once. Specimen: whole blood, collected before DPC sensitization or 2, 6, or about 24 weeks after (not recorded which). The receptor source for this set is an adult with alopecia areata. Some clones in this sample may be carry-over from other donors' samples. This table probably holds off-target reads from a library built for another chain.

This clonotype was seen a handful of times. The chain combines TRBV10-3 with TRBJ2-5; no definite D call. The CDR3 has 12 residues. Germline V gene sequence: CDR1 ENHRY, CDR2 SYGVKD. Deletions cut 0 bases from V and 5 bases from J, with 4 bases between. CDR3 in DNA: TGTGCCATCAGTGAGTCGACGGAGACCCAGTACTTC. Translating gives CAISESTETQYF.

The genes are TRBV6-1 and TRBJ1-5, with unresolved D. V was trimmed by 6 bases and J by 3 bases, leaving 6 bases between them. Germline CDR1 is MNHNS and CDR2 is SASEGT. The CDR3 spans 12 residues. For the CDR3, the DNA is TGTGCCAGCAGAGGACCCAATCAGCCCCAGCATTTT. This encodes CASRGPNQPQHF.

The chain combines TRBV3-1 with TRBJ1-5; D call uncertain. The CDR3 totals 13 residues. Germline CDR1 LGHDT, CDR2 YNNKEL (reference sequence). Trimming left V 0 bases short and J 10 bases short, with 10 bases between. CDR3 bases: TGTGCCAGCAGCCAAGATGTGGGTCAACCCCAGCATTTT. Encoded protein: CASSQDVGQPQHF.

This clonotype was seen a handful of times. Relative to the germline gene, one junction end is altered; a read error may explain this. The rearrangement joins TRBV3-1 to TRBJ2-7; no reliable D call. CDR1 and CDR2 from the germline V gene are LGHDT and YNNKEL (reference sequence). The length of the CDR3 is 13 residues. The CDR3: CASSQGTRTSRLF. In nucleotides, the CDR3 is TGTGCCAGCAGCCAAGGAACTCGGACCAGTCGCCTATTC.

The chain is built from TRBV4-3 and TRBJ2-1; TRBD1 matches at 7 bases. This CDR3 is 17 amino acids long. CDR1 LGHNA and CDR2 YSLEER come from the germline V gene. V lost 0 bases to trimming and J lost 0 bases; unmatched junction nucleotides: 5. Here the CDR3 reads CASSQERQGSSYNEQFF. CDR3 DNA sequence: TGCGCCAGCAGCCAAGAGAGACAGGGTAGCTCCTACAATGAGCAGTTCTTC.